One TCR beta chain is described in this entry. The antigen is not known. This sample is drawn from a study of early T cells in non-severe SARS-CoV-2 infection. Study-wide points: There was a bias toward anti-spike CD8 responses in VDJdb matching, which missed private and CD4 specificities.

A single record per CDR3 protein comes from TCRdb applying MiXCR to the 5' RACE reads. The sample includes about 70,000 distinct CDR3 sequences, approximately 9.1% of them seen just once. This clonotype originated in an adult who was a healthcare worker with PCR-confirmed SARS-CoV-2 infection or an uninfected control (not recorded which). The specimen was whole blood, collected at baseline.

CDR3 in amino acids: CASSPAGGAKNIQYF. In nucleotides, the CDR3 is TGTGCCAGCAGCCCCGCCGGGGGAGCCAAAAACATTCAGTACTTC. This sequence joins TRBV28 and TRBJ2-4, with D possibly TRBD2 on 6 matching bases. CDR1 is MDHEN, CDR2 SYDVKM, per germline. This CDR3 region has 15 residues. Trimming took off 6 bases at V and 0 bases at J, with 12 bases between the two ends. Filled out from reference TRBV28 and TRBJ2-4, the complete variable domain reads DVKVTQSSRYLVKRTGEKVFLECVQDMDHENMFWYRQDPGLGLRLIYFSYDVKMKEKGDIPEGYSVSREKKERFSLILESASTNQTSMYLCASSPAGGAKNIQYFGAGTRLSVL.